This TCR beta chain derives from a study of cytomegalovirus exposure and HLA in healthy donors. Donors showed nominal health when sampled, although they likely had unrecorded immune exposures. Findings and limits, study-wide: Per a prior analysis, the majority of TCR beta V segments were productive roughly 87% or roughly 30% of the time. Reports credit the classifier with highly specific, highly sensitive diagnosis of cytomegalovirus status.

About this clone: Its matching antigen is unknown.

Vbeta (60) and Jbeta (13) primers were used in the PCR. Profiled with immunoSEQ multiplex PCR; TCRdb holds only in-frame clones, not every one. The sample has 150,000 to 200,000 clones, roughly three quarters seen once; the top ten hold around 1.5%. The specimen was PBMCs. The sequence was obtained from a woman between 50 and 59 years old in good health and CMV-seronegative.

CDR3 coding DNA: TGTGCCAGCAGCTCCGGACATCCAGGGCGCGAAAAACTGTTTTTT. It translates to CASSSGHPGREKLFF. The chain recombines TRBV5-6 with TRBJ1-4, with D maybe TRBD1 (5 bases). The CDR3 covers 15 residues. The V end was cut by 3 bases, the J end by 8 bases, with 17 bases between. Per germline, CDR1 SGHDT and CDR2 YYEEEE.